These 9 T cell receptor beta chains share one sample of origin, sequenced in a study of blood T cell repertoires in COVID-19. Assay used: immunoSEQ multiplex PCR; TCRdb lists only in-frame clones, some missing. The sample contains 60,000 or so clones, just under 90% of which appear only once. The sequenced sample was peripheral blood. The receptors shown here come from a human donor with active COVID-19. The donor label of this sample is uncertain.

The rearrangement uses TRBV21-1 and TRBJ2-7; the table's D call, TRBD2, has no DNA check behind it. TRBV21-1 is a pseudogene. The CDR3 has 14 amino acids. CDR3: CASSTRPRGYEQYF. The CDR3 DNA is TGTGCCAGCAGCACAAGGCCCCGGGGCTACGAGCAGTACTTC.

In this sample, this clone turned up once. This chain links TRBV6-2 or TRBV6-3 with TRBJ2-1; 9 nucleotides match TRBD2. The CDR3 is 15 residues long. CDR1 and CDR2 from the germline V gene are MNHEY and SVGEGT. V lost 5 bases to trimming and J lost 7 bases; unmatched junction nucleotides: 9. The CDR3 region is CASSPPPSGMNEQFF. CDR3 sequence (DNA): TGTGCCAGCAGTCCCCCACCTAGCGGGATGAATGAGCAGTTCTTC.

The chain joins TRBV6-2 or TRBV6-3 to TRBJ2-3; TRBD2 matches at 9 bases. This CDR3 is 14 amino acids long. Germline values: CDR1 MNHEY, CDR2 SVGEGT. The ends lost 6 bases at V and 2 bases at J; junction bases unmatched: 3. The DNA for the CDR3 is TGTGCCAGCAGCCCTAGCGGGGCCACAGATACGCAGTATTTT. Protein product: CASSPSGATDTQYF.

V gene TRBV2 combines with J gene TRBJ2-2, with 7 nucleotides matching TRBD2. The germline V gene encodes CDR1 SNHLY and CDR2 FYNNEI. The CDR3 sequence is 14 residues long. Trimming took 6 bases from V and 4 from J; bases not matched to a gene: 5. The DNA for the CDR3 is TGTGCCAGCAGAGGACTAGTAGGCACCGGGGAGCTGTTTTTT. This sequence encodes CASRGLVGTGELFF.

The chain links TRBV28 to TRBJ2-1, with a weak D call TRBD1 (6 bases). Germline CDR1 and CDR2: MDHEN and SYDVKM. V gave up 5 bases and J gave up 6 bases, with 20 bases separating them. This CDR3 is 16 amino acids long. The CDR3 loop is CASSTSSAQQGNEQFF. The CDR3 DNA sequence: TGTGCCAGCAGTACTTCCTCCGCCCAACAGGGCAATGAGCAGTTCTTC. Looking up the rest from reference TRBV28 and TRBJ2-1 gives the full variable domain: DVKVTQSSRYLVKRTGEKVFLECVQDMDHENMFWYRQDPGLGLRLIYFSYDVKMKEKGDIPEGYSVSREKKERFSLILESASTNQTSMYLCASSTSSAQQGNEQFFGPGTRLTVL.

The chain carries TRBV5-6 and TRBJ2-3; D is possibly TRBD1 (5 bases). V was cut by 1 base and J by 14 bases, with 14 bases left in between. Germline V gene lookup returns CDR1 SGHDT and CDR2 YYEEEE. This CDR3 is built from 12 residues. The CDR3 sequence: CASSLQGLRSYF. CDR3 DNA: TGTGCCAGCAGCTTGCAGGGTTTAAGGTCGTATTTT.

The J gene is TRBJ2-7, the V gene TRBV2; 8 positions agree with TRBD2. This CDR3 contains 15 residues. Germline V CDR1 and CDR2: SNHLY, FYNNEI. V lost 4 bases and J lost 3; bases outside the gene matches: 8. The CDR3 DNA follows: TGTGCCAGCAGTGCCACTAGCGGTGTGATCTACGAGCAGTACTTC. It encodes CASSATSGVIYEQYF.

This chain connects TRBV9 to TRBJ1-6; D is unresolved. Per germline, CDR1 SGDLS and CDR2 YYNGEE. V was pared by 0 bases and J by 10 bases, with 11 bases between. This CDR3 is 14 amino acids long. CDR3 DNA sequence: TGTGCCAGCAGCGTAGTGGGTGGGCAATCACCCCTCCACTTT. It specifies CASSVVGGQSPLHF.

V usage is TRBV15 and J usage is TRBJ2-3, with TRBD2 matching over 9 bases. Trimming took 0 bases from V and 4 from J; bases not matched to a gene: 8. The CDR3 totals 17 residues. Per germline, CDR1 LNHNV and CDR2 YYDKDF (reference sequence). The CDR3 spells CATSRDILAGSSDTQYF. The CDR3 nucleotides read TGTGCCACCAGCAGAGATATCCTAGCGGGAAGCTCAGATACGCAGTATTTT.